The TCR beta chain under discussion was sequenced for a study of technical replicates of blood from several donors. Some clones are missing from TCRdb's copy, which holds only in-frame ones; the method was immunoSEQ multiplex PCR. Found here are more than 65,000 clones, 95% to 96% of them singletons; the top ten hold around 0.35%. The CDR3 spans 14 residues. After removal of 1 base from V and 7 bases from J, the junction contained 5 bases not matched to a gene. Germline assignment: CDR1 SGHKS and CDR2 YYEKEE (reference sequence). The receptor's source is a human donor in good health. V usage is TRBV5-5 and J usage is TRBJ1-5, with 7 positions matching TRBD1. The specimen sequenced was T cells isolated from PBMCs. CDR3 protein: CASSLYRGEQPQHF. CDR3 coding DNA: TGTGCCAGCAGCTTGTACAGGGGAGAACAGCCCCAGCATTTT.